These 13 T cell receptor beta chains originate from one sample sequenced in a study of regulatory T cells in long-lasting Graves disease. Building of the TCR beta libraries involved iRepertoire HTBI primers and Arm-PCR of CDR3 regions. TCRdb recomputed calls from the multiplex PCR reads with MiXCR, one row per CDR3 protein. The sample contains around 400,000 distinct CDR3 sequences, over 20% of which appear only once. Sample time point: persistent/refractory GD, antithyroid drugs over 5 years with positive TRAb. PBMCs were the source of the RNA used for TCR sequencing. This specimen was peripheral blood mononuclear cells (PBMCs), taken when the disease was refractory, from a patient treated with antithyroid drugs. Every receptor here comes from a female donor with Graves disease.

The chain is built from TRBV20-1 and TRBJ2-5; 11 nucleotides agree with TRBD2. The V segment lost 6 bases and the J segment 6 bases; nucleotides outside the gene matches: 12. This CDR3 has 15 amino acids. The germline CDR1 and CDR2 sequences are DFQATT and SNEGSKA (reference sequence). In DNA form, the CDR3 reads TGCAGTGCCCGGTTTAGCGGGAGGGCCGAGAAGACCCAGTACTTC. This sequence encodes CSARFSGRAEKTQYF.

This clonotype was seen a single time. V is TRBV6-1 and J is TRBJ2-3; 7 bases are shared with TRBD2. V gave up 3 bases and J gave up 4 bases; unmatched junction bases: 4. Per germline, CDR1 MNHNS and CDR2 SASEGT. This CDR3 is 14 amino acids long. CDR3 nucleotides: TGTGCCAGCAGTGAGGCGGCGGGGGCAGATACGCAGTATTTT. Translated: CASSEAAGADTQYF.

V gene TRBV6-1 combines with J gene TRBJ2-1; the match to TRBD2 covers 10 bases. The length of the CDR3 is 14 residues. With 6 bases clipped from V and 6 bases from J, the junction kept 5 bases outside the gene matches. Germline values: CDR1 MNHNS, CDR2 SASEGT. The CDR3 reads CASRAGLAPNEQFF. The CDR3 region has the DNA TGTGCCAGCAGAGCGGGACTAGCGCCCAATGAGCAGTTCTTC.

This clonotype was seen just once. This may arise from a read error, as a much more abundant clone is one base away. The rearrangement uses TRBV12-3 or TRBV12-4 and TRBJ2-4, with D maybe TRBD1 (5 bases). There are 16 residues in the CDR3. The CDR3 region has the DNA TGTGTCAGCAGTGATAAAGGGGTAGTGACCAAAAACATTCAGTACTTC. It yields the protein CVSSDKGVVTKNIQYF.

This clonotype was found many times. The chain has TRBV28 and TRBJ2-7, with a tentative D call TRBD2 (6 bases). The germline V and J ends were trimmed by 3 bases and 2 bases, with 14 bases remaining between them. The CDR3 has 15 amino acids. The germline gives CDR1 MDHEN, CDR2 SYDVKM. The DNA of the CDR3 is TGTGCCAGCAGTTTCCTGGCGGGATCCGCCTACGAGCAGTACTTC. Translated: CASSFLAGSAYEQYF. The entire variable domain, with the rest obtained from reference TRBV28 and TRBJ2-7, is as follows: DVKVTQSSRYLVKRTGEKVFLECVQDMDHENMFWYRQDPGLGLRLIYFSYDVKMKEKGDIPEGYSVSREKKERFSLILESASTNQTSMYLCASSFLAGSAYEQYFGPGTRLTVT.

This clonotype was recorded a few times. This chain uses TRBV2 with TRBJ2-1, with 13 bases matching TRBD2. The CDR3 has 18 amino acids. Germline CDR1 is SNHLY and CDR2 is FYNNEI. V lost 2 bases, J lost 3 bases, and 7 bases stayed unmatched. This CDR3 is CASSERGTSGMFYNEQFF. For the CDR3, the DNA is TGTGCCAGCAGTGAACGAGGGACTAGCGGGATGTTCTACAATGAGCAGTTCTTC.

Ten or more counts support this clonotype. The CDR3 region is CASTSESGFYEQYF. The DNA of the CDR3 is TGTGCCAGCACTTCAGAGTCGGGGTTCTACGAGCAGTACTTC. This chain joins TRBV12-3 or TRBV12-4 and TRBJ2-7, with D tentatively TRBD2 (5 bases). The CDR3 has 14 amino acids. V was shortened by 7 bases and J by 3 bases, with 16 bases between the two germline ends.

This clonotype showed up many times. This chain links TRBV2 with TRBJ2-7; D may be TRBD2 (6 bases). The CDR3 totals 14 residues. Germline V gene sequence: CDR1 SNHLY, CDR2 FYNNEI. V was cut by 6 bases and J by 1 base, with 13 bases left in between. The CDR3 coding sequence is TGTGCCAGCAGGGGGGACGGAGGGTCCTACGAGCAGTACTTC. This sequence encodes CASRGDGGSYEQYF. Full variable domain (rest looked up from reference TRBV2 and TRBJ2-7): EPEVTQTPSHQVTQMGQEVILRCVPISNHLYFYWYRQILGQKVEFLVSFYNNEISEKSEIFDDQFSVERPDGSNFTLKIRSTKLEDSAMYFCASRGDGGSYEQYFGPGTRLTVT.

This clonotype was observed a handful of times. The gene calls are TRBV6-2 or TRBV6-3 and TRBJ2-4; D is unresolved. The V end lost 5 bases, the J end lost 0 bases, and 17 bases lay between the germline ends. Germline CDR1 reads MNHEY; CDR2 reads SVGEGT. The CDR3 runs 17 residues. In DNA form, the CDR3 reads TGTGCCAGCAGTCCCGAGAGGCTCGACCTAGCCAAAAACATTCAGTACTTC. Its protein is CASSPERLDLAKNIQYF.

The chain has TRBV19 and TRBJ1-5, with D perhaps TRBD1 (5 bases). V was cut by 0 bases and J by 6 bases, with 9 bases left in between. This CDR3 region has 14 residues. Germline V gene sequence: CDR1 LNHDA, CDR2 SQIVND (reference sequence). The CDR3 sequence: CASSIDREGQPQHF. CDR3 sequence (DNA): TGTGCCAGTAGTATAGACAGGGAAGGTCAGCCCCAGCATTTT.

The table lists this clonotype with many counts. The chain is built from TRBV20-1 and TRBJ1-5; D is possibly TRBD1 (6 bases). The V and J ends lost 5 bases and 0 bases respectively, with 14 bases between them. Germline loops: CDR1 DFQATT, CDR2 SNEGSKA (reference sequence). This CDR3 has 15 amino acids. The CDR3 here is CSAGGKGGSNQPQHF. The DNA for the CDR3 is TGCAGTGCTGGGGGGAAAGGGGGTAGCAATCAGCCCCAGCATTTT.

This clonotype showed up many times. The chain couples TRBV28 to TRBJ2-5, with D maybe TRBD2 (6 bases). The CDR3 consists of 15 residues. Germline assignment: CDR1 MDHEN and CDR2 SYDVKM. The germline V and J ends were trimmed by 5 bases and 3 bases, with 16 bases remaining between them. CDR3 DNA sequence: TGTGCCAGCAGTCCCCGGGCGGGGCGCGAAGAGACCCAGTACTTC. Amino acid sequence: CASSPRAGREETQYF.

This clonotype was detected ten times or more. The chain recombines TRBV6-1 with TRBJ1-1; 7 positions match TRBD1. This CDR3 comprises 15 residues. CDR1 MNHNS and CDR2 SASEGT come from the germline V gene. V lost 7 bases to trimming and J lost 4 bases; unmatched junction nucleotides: 12. The CDR3 region has the DNA TGTGCCAGCACCTACCGGGACAGTCCGGGCACTGAAGCTTTCTTT. Translating gives CASTYRDSPGTEAFF.